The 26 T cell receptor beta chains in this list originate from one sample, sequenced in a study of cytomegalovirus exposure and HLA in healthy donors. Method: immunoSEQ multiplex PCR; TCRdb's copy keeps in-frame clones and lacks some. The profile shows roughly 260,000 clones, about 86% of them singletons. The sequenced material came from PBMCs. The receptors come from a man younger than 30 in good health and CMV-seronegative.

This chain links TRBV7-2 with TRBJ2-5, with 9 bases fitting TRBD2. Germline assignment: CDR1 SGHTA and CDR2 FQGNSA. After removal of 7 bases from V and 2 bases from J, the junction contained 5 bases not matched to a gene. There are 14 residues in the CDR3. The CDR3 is CASTSSGEQETQYF. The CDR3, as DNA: TGTGCCAGCACATCTAGCGGGGAACAAGAGACCCAGTACTTC.

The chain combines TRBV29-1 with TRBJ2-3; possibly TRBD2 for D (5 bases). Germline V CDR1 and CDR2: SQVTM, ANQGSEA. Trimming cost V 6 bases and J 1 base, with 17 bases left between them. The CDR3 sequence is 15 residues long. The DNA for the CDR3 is TGCAGCGTCTCTTCGGCGGGTCGAGGCACAGATACGCAGTATTTT. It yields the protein CSVSSAGRGTDTQYF.

The CDR3 reads CASSLEPGSTNQPQHF. DNA of the CDR3: TGCGCCAGCAGCTTGGAACCGGGGTCGACTAATCAGCCCCAGCATTTT. The chain employs TRBV5-1 and TRBJ1-5, with D uncertain. V lost 0 bases and J lost 4, with 14 bases in between. This CDR3 comprises 16 residues. Per the germline V gene, CDR1 is SGHRS and CDR2 is YFSETQ. Full variable domain (outside the CDR3, taken from reference TRBV5-1 and TRBJ1-5): KAGVTQTPRYLIKTRGQQVTLSCSPISGHRSVSWYQQTPGQGLQFLFEYFSETQRNKGNFPGRFSGRQFSNSRSEMNVSTLELGDSALYLCASSLEPGSTNQPQHFGDGTRLSIL.

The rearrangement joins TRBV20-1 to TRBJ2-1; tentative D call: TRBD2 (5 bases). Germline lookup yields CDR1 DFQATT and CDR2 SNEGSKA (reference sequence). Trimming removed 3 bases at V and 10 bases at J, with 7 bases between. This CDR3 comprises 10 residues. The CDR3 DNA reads TGCAGTGCTAGCCCGGGGGAGCAGTTCTTC. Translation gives CSASPGEQFF.

CDR3 amino acids: CASSFEGATIYF. DNA for the CDR3: TGTGCCAGCAGCTTTGAGGGGGCCACCATATATTTT. The chain combines TRBV7-9 with TRBJ1-3; 7 nucleotides line up with TRBD1. Unmatched junction bases numbered 2, after V lost 3 bases and J lost 9 bases. Germline V gene data show CDR1 as SEHNR and CDR2 as FQNEAQ (reference sequence). The CDR3 spans 12 residues.

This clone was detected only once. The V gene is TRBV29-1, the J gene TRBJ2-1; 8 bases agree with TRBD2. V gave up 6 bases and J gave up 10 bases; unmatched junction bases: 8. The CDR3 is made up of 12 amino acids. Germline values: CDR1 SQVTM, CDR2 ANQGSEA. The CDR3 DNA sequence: TGCAGCGTGCCGATAACTAGCGGCGAGCAGTTCTTC. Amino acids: CSVPITSGEQFF.

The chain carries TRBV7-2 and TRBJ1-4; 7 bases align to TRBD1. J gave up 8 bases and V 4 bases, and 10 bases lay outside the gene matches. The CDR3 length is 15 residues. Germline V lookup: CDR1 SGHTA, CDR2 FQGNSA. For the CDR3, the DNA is TGTGCCAGCAGCTACATAGCGAGACAGGGAGAAAAACTGTTTTTT. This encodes CASSYIARQGEKLFF.

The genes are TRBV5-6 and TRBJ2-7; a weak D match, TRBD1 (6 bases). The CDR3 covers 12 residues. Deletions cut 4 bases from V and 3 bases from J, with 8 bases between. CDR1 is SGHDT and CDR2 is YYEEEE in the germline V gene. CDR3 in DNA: TGTGCCAGCAGCCGAGGGGGCTACGAGCAGTACTTC. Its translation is CASSRGGYEQYF.

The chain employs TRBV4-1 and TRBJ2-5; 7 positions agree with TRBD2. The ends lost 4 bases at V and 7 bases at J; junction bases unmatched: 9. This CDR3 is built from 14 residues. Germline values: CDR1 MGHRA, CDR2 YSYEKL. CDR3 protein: CASSPRGELVTQYF. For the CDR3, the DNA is TGCGCCAGCAGCCCTCGGGGGGAGCTGGTGACCCAGTACTTC.

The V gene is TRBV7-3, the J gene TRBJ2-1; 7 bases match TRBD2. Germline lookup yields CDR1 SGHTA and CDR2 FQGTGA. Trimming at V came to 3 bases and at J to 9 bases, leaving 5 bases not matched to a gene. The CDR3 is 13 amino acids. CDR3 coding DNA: TGTGCCAGCAGCTTGACGGGGGAGGGTGAGCAGTTCTTC. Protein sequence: CASSLTGEGEQFF.

The CDR3 here is CASSVVGAAGSEQYF. The CDR3 DNA sequence: TGTGCCAGCAGCGTAGTTGGAGCCGCTGGCTCCGAGCAGTACTTC. The chain is built from TRBV9 and TRBJ2-7; D call uncertain. The CDR3 consists of 15 residues. V was pared by 0 bases and J by 6 bases, with 16 bases between. Germline V lookup: CDR1 SGDLS, CDR2 YYNGEE.

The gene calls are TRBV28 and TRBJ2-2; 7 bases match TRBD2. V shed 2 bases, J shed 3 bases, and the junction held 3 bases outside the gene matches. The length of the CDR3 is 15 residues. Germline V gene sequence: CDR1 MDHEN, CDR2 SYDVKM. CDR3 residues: CASSLGREHTGELFF. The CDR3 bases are TGTGCCAGCAGTTTAGGGAGGGAACACACCGGGGAGCTGTTTTTT.

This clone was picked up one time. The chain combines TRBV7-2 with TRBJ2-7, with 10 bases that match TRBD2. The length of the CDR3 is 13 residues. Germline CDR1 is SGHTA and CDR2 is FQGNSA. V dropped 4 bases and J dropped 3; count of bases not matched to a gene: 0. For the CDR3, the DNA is TGTGCCAGCAGCTCTAGCGGGGGCTACGAGCAGTACTTC. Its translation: CASSSSGGYEQYF.

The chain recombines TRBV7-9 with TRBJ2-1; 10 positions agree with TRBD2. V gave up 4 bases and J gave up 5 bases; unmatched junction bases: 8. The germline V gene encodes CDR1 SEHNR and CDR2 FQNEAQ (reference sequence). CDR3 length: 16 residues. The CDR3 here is CASSSRGLAEHNEQFF. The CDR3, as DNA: TGTGCCAGCAGCTCCCGCGGACTAGCGGAGCACAATGAGCAGTTCTTC.

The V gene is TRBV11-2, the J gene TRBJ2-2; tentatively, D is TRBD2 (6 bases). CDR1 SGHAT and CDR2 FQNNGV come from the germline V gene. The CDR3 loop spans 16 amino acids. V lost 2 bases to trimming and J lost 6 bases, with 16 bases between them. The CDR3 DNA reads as TGTGCCAGCAGCTTAAAGAGGGCTGGAGGGGCCGGGGAGCTGTTTTTT. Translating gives CASSLKRAGGAGELFF. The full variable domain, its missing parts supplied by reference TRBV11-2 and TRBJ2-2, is EAGVAQSPRYKIIEKRQSVAFWCNPISGHATLYWYQQILGQGPKLLIQFQNNGVVDDSQLPKDRFSAERLKGVDSTLKIQPAKLEDSAVYLCASSLKRAGGAGELFFGEGSRLTVL.

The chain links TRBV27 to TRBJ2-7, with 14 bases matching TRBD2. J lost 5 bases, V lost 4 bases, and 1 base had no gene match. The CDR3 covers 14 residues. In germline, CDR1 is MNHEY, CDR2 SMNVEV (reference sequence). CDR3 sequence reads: CASSWTSGGNEQYF. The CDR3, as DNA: TGTGCCAGCAGTTGGACTAGCGGGGGGAACGAGCAGTACTTC.

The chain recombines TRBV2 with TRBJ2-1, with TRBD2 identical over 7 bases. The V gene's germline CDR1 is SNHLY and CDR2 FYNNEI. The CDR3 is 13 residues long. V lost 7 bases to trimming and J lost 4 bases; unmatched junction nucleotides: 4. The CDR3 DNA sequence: TGTGCCAGCACGGTGGGACTATACAATGAGCAGTTCTTC. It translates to CASTVGLYNEQFF.

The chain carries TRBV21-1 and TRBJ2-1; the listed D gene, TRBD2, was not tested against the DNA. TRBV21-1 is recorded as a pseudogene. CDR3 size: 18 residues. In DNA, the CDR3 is TGTGCCAGCAGCAAAGGAGGAGCGGGAGCCCTCCCTACCAATGAGCAGTTCTTC. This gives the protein CASSKGGAGALPTNEQFF.

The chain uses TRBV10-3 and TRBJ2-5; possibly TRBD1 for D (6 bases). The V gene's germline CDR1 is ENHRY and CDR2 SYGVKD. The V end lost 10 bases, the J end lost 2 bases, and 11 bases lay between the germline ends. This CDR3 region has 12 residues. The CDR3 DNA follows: TGTGCCACCCAGACAGGACAAGAGACCCAGTACTTC. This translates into CATQTGQETQYF.

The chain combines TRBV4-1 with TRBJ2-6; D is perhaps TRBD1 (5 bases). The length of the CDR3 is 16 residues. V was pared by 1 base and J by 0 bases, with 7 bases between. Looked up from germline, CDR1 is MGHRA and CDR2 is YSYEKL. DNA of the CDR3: TGCGCCAGCAGCCAAGGTCAGGGCTCTGGGGCCAACGTCCTGACTTTC. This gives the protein CASSQGQGSGANVLTF.

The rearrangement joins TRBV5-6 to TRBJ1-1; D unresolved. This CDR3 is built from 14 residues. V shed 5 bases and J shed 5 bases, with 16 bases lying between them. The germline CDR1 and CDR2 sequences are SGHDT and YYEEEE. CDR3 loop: CASRQIHVGTEAFF. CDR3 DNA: TGTGCCAGCAGGCAGATTCATGTCGGGACTGAAGCTTTCTTT.

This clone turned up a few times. CDR3 sequence reads: CASSNGHAGETQYF. CDR3 nucleotide sequence: TGTGCCAGCAGCAACGGACACGCGGGGGAGACCCAGTACTTC. The chain recombines TRBV11-3 with TRBJ2-5; weak D call: TRBD2 (6 bases). Germline V gene sequence: CDR1 SGHNT, CDR2 YENEEA. V lost 5 bases and J lost 5, with 15 bases in between. The CDR3 is 14 residues long. The full variable domain, in which reference TRBV11-3 and TRBJ2-5 provide the parts outside the CDR3, is EAGVVQSPRYKIIEKKQPVAFWCNPISGHNTLYWYLQNLGQGPELLIRYENEEAVDDSQLPKDRFSAERLKGVDSTLKIQPAELGDSAVYLCASSNGHAGETQYFGPGTRLLVL.

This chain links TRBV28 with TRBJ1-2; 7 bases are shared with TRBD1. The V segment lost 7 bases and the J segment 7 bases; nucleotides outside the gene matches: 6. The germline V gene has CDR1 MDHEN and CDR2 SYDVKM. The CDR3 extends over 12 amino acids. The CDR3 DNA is TGTGCCAGCACAATAAGGGGGCTTGGCTACACCTTC. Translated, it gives CASTIRGLGYTF.

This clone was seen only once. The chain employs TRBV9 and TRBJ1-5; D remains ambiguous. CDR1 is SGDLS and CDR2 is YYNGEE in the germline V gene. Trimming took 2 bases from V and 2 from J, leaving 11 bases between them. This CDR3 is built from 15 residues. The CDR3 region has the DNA TGTGCCAGCAGCGTTACGGGAGCTGGCAATCAGCCCCAGCATTTT. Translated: CASSVTGAGNQPQHF.

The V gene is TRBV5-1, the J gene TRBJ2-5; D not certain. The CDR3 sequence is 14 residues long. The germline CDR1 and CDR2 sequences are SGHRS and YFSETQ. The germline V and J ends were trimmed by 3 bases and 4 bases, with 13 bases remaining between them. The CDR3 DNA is TGCGCCAGCAGCTCCTCGGGTAGTGGAGAGACCCAGTACTTC. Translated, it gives CASSSSGSGETQYF.

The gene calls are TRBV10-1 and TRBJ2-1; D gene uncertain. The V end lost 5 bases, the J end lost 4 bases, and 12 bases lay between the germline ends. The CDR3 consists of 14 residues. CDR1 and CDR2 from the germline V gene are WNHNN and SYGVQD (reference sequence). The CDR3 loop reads CASSLSPTYNEQFF. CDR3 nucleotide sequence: TGCGCCAGCAGTTTAAGCCCGACTTACAATGAGCAGTTCTTC.